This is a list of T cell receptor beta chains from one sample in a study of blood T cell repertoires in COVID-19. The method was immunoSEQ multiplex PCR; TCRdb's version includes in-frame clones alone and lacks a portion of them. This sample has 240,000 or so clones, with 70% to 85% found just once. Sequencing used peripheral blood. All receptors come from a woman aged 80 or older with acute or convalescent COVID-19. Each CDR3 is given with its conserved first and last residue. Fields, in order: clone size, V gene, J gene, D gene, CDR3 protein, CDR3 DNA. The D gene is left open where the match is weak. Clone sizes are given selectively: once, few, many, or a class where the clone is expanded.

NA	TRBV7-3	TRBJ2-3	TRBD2	CASSYSGGQSDTQYF	TGTGCCAGCAGCTACAGCGGGGGGCAGTCAGATACGCAGTATTTT
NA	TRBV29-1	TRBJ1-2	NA	CSVPSGKYGYTF	TGCAGCGTCCCCTCGGGGAAGTATGGCTACACCTTC
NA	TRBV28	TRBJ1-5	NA	CASSLGQGHQPQHF	TGTGCCAGCAGTTTAGGTCAGGGTCATCAGCCCCAGCATTTT
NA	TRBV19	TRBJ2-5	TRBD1	CASSIQGARETQYF	TGTGCCAGTAGTATACAGGGGGCTCGGGAGACCCAGTACTTC
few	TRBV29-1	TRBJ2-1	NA	CSALSQTDEQFF	TGCAGCGCCCTCTCACAGACGGATGAGCAGTTCTTC
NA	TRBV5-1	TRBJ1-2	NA	CASSSTGTYGYTF	TGCGCCAGCAGCTCCACAGGGACCTATGGCTACACCTTC
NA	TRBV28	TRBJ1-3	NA	CASSGGVSGNTIYF	TGTGCCAGCAGTGGGGGGGTCTCTGGAAACACCATATATTTT
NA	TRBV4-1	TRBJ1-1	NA	CASSLIAGKRNTEAFF	TGCGCCAGCAGCCTGATCGCAGGGAAAAGGAACACTGAAGCTTTCTTT
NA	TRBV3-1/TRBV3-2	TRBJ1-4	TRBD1	CASSQDNPFLQGANEKLFF	TGTGCCAGCAGCCAAGACAACCCTTTTTTGCAGGGGGCTAATGAAAAACTGTTTTTT
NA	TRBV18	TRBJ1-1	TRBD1	CASSQDRDRSEAFF	TGTGCCAGCTCACAAGACAGGGATAGATCTGAAGCTTTCTTT
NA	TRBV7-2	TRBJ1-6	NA	CASSLVRADSPLHF	TGTGCCAGCAGCTTAGTCAGGGCTGATTCACCCCTCCACTTT
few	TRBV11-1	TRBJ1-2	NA	CASSSRVGYTF	TGTGCCAGCAGCTCGCGGGTGGGCTACACCTTC
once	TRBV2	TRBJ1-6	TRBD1	CASSLQGASSPLHF	TGTGCCAGCAGCCTACAGGGGGCTAGTTCACCCCTCCACTTT
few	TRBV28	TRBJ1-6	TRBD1	CASSSDGTGQNSPLHF	TGTGCCAGCAGCTCCGACGGGACAGGGCAGAATTCACCCCTCCACTTT
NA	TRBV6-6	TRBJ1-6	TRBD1	CASRQGVGSPLHF	TGTGCCAGCAGGCAGGGGGTAGGATCACCCCTCCACTTT
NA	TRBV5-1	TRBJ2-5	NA	CASSPRQSQETQYF	TGCGCCAGCAGCCCCAGACAGAGCCAAGAGACCCAGTACTTC
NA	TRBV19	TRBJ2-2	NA	CASSNRNTGELFF	TGTGCCAGTAGTAACAGGAACACCGGGGAGCTGTTTTTT
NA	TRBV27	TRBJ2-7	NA	CASSLSRGEQYF	TGTGCCAGCAGTTTATCGAGAGGAGAGCAGTACTTC
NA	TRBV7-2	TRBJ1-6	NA	CASSLEGHSPLHF	TGTGCCAGCAGCTTAGAAGGACACTCACCCCTCCACTTT
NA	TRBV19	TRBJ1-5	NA	CASSISSLQPQHF	TGTGCCAGTAGTATTTCCAGTTTACAGCCCCAGCATTTT
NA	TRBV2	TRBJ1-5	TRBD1	CASRGGQLHQPQHF	TGTGCCAGCAGGGGGGGACAGCTTCATCAGCCCCAGCATTTT
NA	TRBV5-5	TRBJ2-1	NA	CASSSGVAEYNEQFF	TGTGCCAGCAGCTCCGGGGTAGCGGAATACAATGAGCAGTTCTTC
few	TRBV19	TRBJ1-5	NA	CASSIRPVGGLDNQPQHF	TGTGCCAGTAGTATTCGCCCGGTGGGGGGGCTGGACAATCAGCCCCAGCATTTT
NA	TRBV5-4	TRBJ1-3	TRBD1	CASSLGQGVSGNTIYF	TGTGCCAGCAGCTTGGGCCAGGGGGTTTCTGGAAACACCATATATTTT
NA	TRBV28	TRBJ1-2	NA	CASTSRISSYGYTF	TGTGCCAGCACCTCGAGGATCAGCTCCTATGGCTACACCTTC
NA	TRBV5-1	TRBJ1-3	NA	CASSLGLPEMGNTIYF	TGCGCCAGCAGCTTGGGTTTGCCGGAGATGGGAAACACCATATATTTT
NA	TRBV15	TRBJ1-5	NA	CATSRDQLRQPQHF	TGTGCCACCAGCAGAGATCAGCTCAGGCAGCCCCAGCATTTT
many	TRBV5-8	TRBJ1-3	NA	CASSLRGYGNTIYF	TGTGCCAGCAGCTTGAGGGGCTACGGAAACACCATATATTTT
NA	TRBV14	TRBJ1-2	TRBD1	CASSPRQGTGYTF	TGTGCCAGCAGCCCTCGACAGGGGACTGGCTACACCTTC